This T cell receptor beta chain comes out of a study of blood T cell repertoires in COVID-19. Sequenced by immunoSEQ multiplex PCR; TCRdb stores in-frame clones only, minus some. The sample has about 20,000 clones; about 86% are singletons. Sequencing input: peripheral blood. This clonotype originated in a human donor in a cohort sampled during active COVID-19.

In DNA, the CDR3 is TGTGCCAGCAGTTACATTGGACAGCGATCCTACGAGCAGTACTTC. Translated: CASSYIGQRSYEQYF. The chain uses TRBV28 and TRBJ2-7, with TRBD1 as a possible D gene (6 bases). V was cut by 4 bases and J by 1 base, with 14 bases left in between. Germline values: CDR1 MDHEN, CDR2 SYDVKM. The CDR3 has 15 residues.